This is a list of T cell receptor beta chains from one sample in a study of somatic mutations in cytotoxic T cells in rheumatoid arthritis. Libraries were prepared by immunoSEQ multiplex PCR; TCRdb keeps only in-frame clonotypes and omits some of them. The table lists 19,000 or so clones, around four fifths of them singletons, with about 20% in the top ten. The sample taken for sequencing was CD8+ T cells sorted from blood. These receptors were obtained from a woman aged 55-69 years in good health. CDR3s include the opening cysteine and the closing phenylalanine or tryptophan. A D gene is named only where the DNA matches it firmly. Rows give clone size only sometimes, using once, few, many, or a class for an expanded clone.

clone_size	v_call	j_call	d_call	cdr3_nt	cdr3_aa
-	TRBV27	TRBJ2-1	-	TGTGCCAGCGGGTCTCCTAACAGGGTAGCGAATGAGCAGTTCTTC	CASGSPNRVANEQFF
-	TRBV29-1	TRBJ2-7	-	TGCAGCGCCGGGGGCCTAGCGCTTGACGAGCAGTACTTC	CSAGGLALDEQYF
-	TRBV6-6	TRBJ2-7	TRBD1	TGTGCCACCAGGGGGAGAAGGTACGAGCAGTACTTC	CATRGRRYEQYF
-	TRBV7-2	TRBJ1-5	TRBD1	TGTGCCAGCAGCTCGACCGGGACAGGGACCAATCAGCCCCAGCATTTT	CASSSTGTGTNQPQHF
-	TRBV7-9	TRBJ1-2	-	TGTGCCAGCAGGAAGGAAAACTATGGCTACACCTTC	CASRKENYGYTF
-	TRBV19	TRBJ2-7	TRBD1	TGTGCCAGTAGGGACCGGGACAGGGGGGTCAGCGAGCAGTACTTC	CASRDRDRGVSEQYF
-	TRBV27	TRBJ1-3	TRBD1	TGTGCCAGCAGTTCCCTCGGGACAGCTGGAAACACCATATATTTT	CASSSLGTAGNTIYF
few	TRBV6-6	TRBJ2-7	-	TGTGCCAGCAGCCCCCGTGGGGGGTCGTACTACGAGCAGTACTTC	CASSPRGGSYYEQYF
-	TRBV6-1	TRBJ2-1	-	TGTGCCAGCAGTGAGTACAGGGTCTACAATGAGCAGTTCTTC	CASSEYRVYNEQFF
-	TRBV27	TRBJ2-7	-	TGTGCCAGCAGTCGGACTGTCTCCTACGAGCAGTACTTC	CASSRTVSYEQYF
once	TRBV13	TRBJ2-7	TRBD2	TGTGCCAGCAGCTTCCGGACTAGCGGATACGAGCAGTACTTC	CASSFRTSGYEQYF
-	TRBV18	TRBJ1-2	-	TGTGCCAGCTCACCACCAGATAACTATGGCTACACCTTC	CASSPPDNYGYTF
-	TRBV9	TRBJ1-1	-	TGTGCCAGCAGCGTAGGGGCAGGGTTGGGCACTGAAGCTTTCTTT	CASSVGAGLGTEAFF
-	TRBV30	TRBJ2-1	TRBD1	TGTGCCTGGTCAAGCGGGACAGGGGGCCTCAATGAGCAGTTCTTC	CAWSSGTGGLNEQFF
-	TRBV10-3	TRBJ2-2	TRBD1	TGTGCCATCAGTGAGGGGGACAGGGGGCTCACCGGGGAGCTGTTTTTT	CAISEGDRGLTGELFF
-	TRBV25-1	TRBJ2-7	-	TGTGCCAGCAGTGAATATGAGGGGAACGAGCAGTACTTC	CASSEYEGNEQYF
-	TRBV7-2	TRBJ1-1	-	TGTGCCAGCGCGAAGGGGGAAGCTTTCTTT	CASAKGEAFF
once	TRBV6-6	TRBJ2-1	-	TGTGCCAGCACCTTAGCGGACCACAATGAGCAGTTCTTC	CASTLADHNEQFF
-	TRBV6-5	TRBJ2-2	-	TGTGCCAGCAGGGGGGGAGTTGCCGGGGAGCTGTTTTTT	CASRGGVAGELFF
once	TRBV5-6	TRBJ1-4	-	TGTGCCAGCAGCTTGCAGGGCAGGGTTGCAACTAATGAAAAACTGTTTTTT	CASSLQGRVATNEKLFF
-	TRBV2	TRBJ1-2	-	TGTGCCAGCAGTGACGGGCCAGGGAACTATGGCTACACCTTC	CASSDGPGNYGYTF
few	TRBV27	TRBJ1-1	-	TGTGCCAGCAGTTTATCTCCAACTCGGGAAGCTTTCTTT	CASSLSPTREAFF
-	TRBV27	TRBJ2-7	TRBD1	TGTGCCAGCGGGCCCGGGACAGCCTACGAGCAGTACTTC	CASGPGTAYEQYF
-	TRBV7-9	TRBJ2-7	TRBD1	TGTGCCAGCAGCCGGGTAGGGACAGCTCCGGAGCAGTACTTC	CASSRVGTAPEQYF
-	TRBV11-2	TRBJ2-7	-	TGTGCCAGCAGCTTAGAACGGGGTCCAGCCTACGAGCAGTACTTC	CASSLERGPAYEQYF
-	TRBV4-1	TRBJ2-1	-	TGCGCCAGCAGCCACATCATAGCGGCCGAGCAGTTCTTC	CASSHIIAAEQFF
-	TRBV9	TRBJ2-1	-	TGTGCCAGCAGCGTAAACGACCAGCAGTCGGGGGATGAGCAGTTCTTC	CASSVNDQQSGDEQFF